The T cell receptor (beta chain) described here comes from a study of T cell responses to AZD1222 COVID-19 vaccine (dated by TCRdb to the early 2020s). Looking at the study overall: AZD1222 recipients with second doses at about 4 weeks or about 12 weeks were pooled, because spike-specific TCR depth and breadth did not differ between schedules. TCR sequencing was performed for more than 230 trial participants, of whom about 200 were given two doses of AZD1222 and around 26 were given two doses of MenACWY control vaccine. Enrollment into the trials was organized by age into subgroups of 18-55, 56-69 and 70-plus years, and those subgroups contained roughly 140, 27 and 60 TCR-sequenced participants, respectively.

The CDR3 regions of human TCRbeta chains were analyzed by immunosequencing. The original methods were these. Repertoire TCRs were checked for matches against a reference library of SARS-CoV-2-specific TCRs that had been generated using the MIRA antigen-specificity platform. Breadth meant the fraction of unique TCRs that were SARS-CoV-2-associated, whereas depth meant the fraction of total T cells that were SARS-CoV-2-associated. Using the MIRA data, each spike-specific TCR was mapped to the spike region that the TCR reacts to and placed in a CD4 or CD8 class. Log10-transformed breadth and depth values were compared by one-way ANOVA with Sidak's multiple comparisons tests. Here the immuneACCESS table is served through TCRdb, limited to in-frame sequences with V and J called. Missing clones are a known gap in these copies; in checked studies unresolved V genes cover under half, and the rest lacks a known reason. That table is the source of V, J and clone size, and D and trimming were worked out from the DNA. In this sample the table shows around 80,000 clones, about 84% of which occur a single time. About 8.7% of the sample comes from the top ten.

Relative to germline, V is missing 4 bases and J is missing 0 bases, with 5 bases of the junction outside any gene match. Via the germline V gene (reference sequence), CDR1 is LNHDA and CDR2 SQIVND. From cysteine to phenylalanine, the CDR3 is 16 amino acids long. Only the CDR3 region is kept as DNA, spanning 48 bases read in frame from base 1. Points on this clone: Its cognate antigen has yet to be identified. No base quality information exists; no much larger clone differs at one position.

Overall study outcomes, separate from this receptor: CD4 TCRs associated with the vaccine covered the entire spike protein, and the dominant responses were in regions 160-218 and 743-854. Because no samples from the day 14 peak response were available, repertoires could be characterized only after the peak T cell response. Spike-specific TCR breadth and depth rose significantly after two AZD1222 doses compared with day 0 and with MenACWY recipients. Participants were mostly white British, with more females than males. The authors suggested clonal diversity may have been underestimated. The 56-69-year group was small, and its depth increase did not reach significance, likely because of low power. Reportedly, close to half of the unique spike-specific TCRs recognized epitopes lying outside the regions that are mutated in the B.1.351 and B.1.1.7 variants. Conclusions about previously exposed vaccinees were limited because only a handful of AZD1222 recipients were SARS-CoV-2 seropositive at baseline.

This specimen's time point label, per the study, means: baseline before first vaccination. Vaccinee samples came from UK trials COV001 and COV002, including a single-blind randomized controlled phase 2/3 trial of AZD1222 (ChAdOx1 nCoV-19) in healthy adults. For TCRbeta chain sequencing, PBMC samples were collected from trial participants at day 0 and at day 28 after the second dose. The chain joins TRBV19 to TRBJ2-7; 11 central nucleotides agree with TRBD1. The sample in question was peripheral blood, obtained on day 0 of AZD1222 vaccination. This receptor was identified in an adult in good health. CDR3 sequence: CASSTRDRGNSYEQYF. The nucleotides are TGTGCCAGTAGTACCCGGGACAGGGGGAACTCCTACGAGCAGTACTTC.